Listed here are 6 T cell receptor beta chains from one sample, sequenced in a study of shared clonotypes between healthy human individuals. The repertoire was sequenced with immunoSEQ multiplex PCR; TCRdb's copy has only in-frame clones and lacks some. The table has 1.4 million to 1.5 million clones, 96% seen once; the top ten hold roughly 1.2%. The sequencing sample was made of naive CD4+ T cells sorted from blood. Indicated subset: CD45RA+ positively selected. These receptors were collected from a man aged 30 to 45 in good health.

This clone is a singleton in its sample. J is TRBJ2-7 and V is TRBV18, with 9 nucleotides matching TRBD1. This CDR3 contains 14 residues. V trimming: 3 bases; J trimming: 3 bases; junction bases outside the gene matches: 3. Germline V gene sequence: CDR1 KGHSH, CDR2 LQKENI. CDR3 DNA: TGTGCCAGCTCACCTACAGGGGGCCACTACGAGCAGTACTTC. Protein sequence: CASSPTGGHYEQYF. Full variable domain (outside the CDR3, taken from reference TRBV18 and TRBJ2-7): NAGVMQNPRHLVRRRGQEARLRCSPMKGHSHVYWYRQLPEEGLKFMVYLQKENIIDESGMPKERFSAEFPKEGPSILRIQQVVRGDSAAYFCASSPTGGHYEQYFGPGTRLTVT.

The chain recombines TRBV4-3 with TRBJ2-1; maybe TRBD2 (6 bases). Germline CDR1 is LGHNA and CDR2 is YSLEER. This CDR3 has 15 residues. The V gene lost 1 base and the J gene lost 4 bases, with 11 bases spanning the gap. The CDR3 DNA reads TGCGCCAGCAGCCAAGGGGGGGATTGGTACAATGAGCAGTTCTTC. Translation gives CASSQGGDWYNEQFF.

The rearrangement uses TRBV21-1 and TRBJ2-1; TRBD1 is taken as the D call from the table, unchecked against the DNA. TRBV21-1 is tagged as a pseudogene. This CDR3 has 19 residues. The CDR3 bases are TGTGCCAGCAGCAAAGTACTCCACTCGGGACAGGGGATTTACAATGAGCAGTTCTTC. It is translated as CASSKVLHSGQGIYNEQFF.

The chain combines TRBV18 with TRBJ2-7; D is ambiguous. Germline CDR1 is KGHSH and CDR2 is LQKENI. Trimming removed 2 bases at V and 0 bases at J, with 8 bases between. The CDR3 is 14 residues long. CDR3 sequence (DNA): TGTGCCAGCTCACCAGTGGGGAACTCCTACGAGCAGTACTTC. Its protein is CASSPVGNSYEQYF.

The DNA for the CDR3 is TGTGCCAGCAGCCGAGCCCGGGGCACTGAAGCTTTCTTT. Translating gives CASSRARGTEAFF. This chain connects TRBV16 to TRBJ1-1; no reliable D call. The V end lost 4 bases, the J end lost 4 bases, and 10 bases lay between the germline ends. The CDR3 sequence is 13 residues long. Germline loops: CDR1 KGHSY, CDR2 FQNENV.

Concerning this clone: Other nucleotide sequences in the sample specify the same CDR3. This chain links TRBV11-2 with TRBJ2-5; D gene uncertain. The CDR3 sequence is 12 residues long. Germline assignment: CDR1 SGHAT and CDR2 FQNNGV. Trimming removed 0 bases from V and 5 bases from J, with 4 bases in between. The CDR3: CASSLDQETQYF. The CDR3 DNA sequence: TGTGCCAGCAGCTTAGATCAGGAGACCCAGTACTTC.